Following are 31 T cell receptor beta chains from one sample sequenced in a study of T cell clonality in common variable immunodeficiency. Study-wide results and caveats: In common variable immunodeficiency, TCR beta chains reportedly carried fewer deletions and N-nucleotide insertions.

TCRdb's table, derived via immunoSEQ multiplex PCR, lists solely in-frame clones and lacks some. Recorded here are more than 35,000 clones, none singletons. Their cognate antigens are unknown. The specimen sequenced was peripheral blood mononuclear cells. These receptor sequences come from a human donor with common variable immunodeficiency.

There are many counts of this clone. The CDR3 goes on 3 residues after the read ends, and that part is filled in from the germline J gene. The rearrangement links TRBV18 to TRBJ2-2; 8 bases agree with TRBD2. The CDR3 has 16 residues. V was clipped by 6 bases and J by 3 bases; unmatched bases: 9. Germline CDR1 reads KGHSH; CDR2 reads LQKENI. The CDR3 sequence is CASSLSGSVDTGELFF. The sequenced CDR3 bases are TGTGCCAGCTCCCTCAGCGGGAGTGTCGACACCGGGGAG.

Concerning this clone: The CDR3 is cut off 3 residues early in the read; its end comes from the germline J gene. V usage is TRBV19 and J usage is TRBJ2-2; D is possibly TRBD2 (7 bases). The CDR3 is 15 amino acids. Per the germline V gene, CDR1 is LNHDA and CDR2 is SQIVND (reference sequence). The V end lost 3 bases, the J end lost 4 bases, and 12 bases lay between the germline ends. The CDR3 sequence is CASSIVGGGTGELFF. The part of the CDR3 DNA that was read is TGTGCCAGTAGTATTGTAGGGGGGGGCACCGGGGAG.

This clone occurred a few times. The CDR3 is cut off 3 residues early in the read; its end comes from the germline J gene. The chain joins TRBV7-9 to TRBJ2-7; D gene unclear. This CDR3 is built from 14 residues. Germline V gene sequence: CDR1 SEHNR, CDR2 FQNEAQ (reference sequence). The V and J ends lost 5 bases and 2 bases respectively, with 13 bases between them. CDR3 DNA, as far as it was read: TGTGCCAGCAGCACCCTGGGCATTGCCTACGAG. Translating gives CASSTLGIAYE. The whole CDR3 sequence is CASSTLGIAYEQYF. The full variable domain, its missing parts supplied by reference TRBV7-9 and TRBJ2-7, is DTGVSQNPRHKITKRGQNVTFRCDPISEHNRLYWYRQTLGQGPEFLTYFQNEAQLEKSRLLSDRFSAERPKGSFSTLEIQRTEQGDSAMYLCASSTLGIAYEQYFGPGTRLTVT.

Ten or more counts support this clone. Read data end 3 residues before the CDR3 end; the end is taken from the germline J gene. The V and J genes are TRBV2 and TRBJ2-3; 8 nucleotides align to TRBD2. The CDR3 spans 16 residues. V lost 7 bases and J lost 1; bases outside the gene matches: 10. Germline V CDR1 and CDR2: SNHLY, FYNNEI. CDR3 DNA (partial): TGTGCCAGCAATCCACCCCCGGGACTAGGCACAGATACG. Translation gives CASNPPPGLGTDT. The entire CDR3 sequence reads CASNPPPGLGTDTQYF.

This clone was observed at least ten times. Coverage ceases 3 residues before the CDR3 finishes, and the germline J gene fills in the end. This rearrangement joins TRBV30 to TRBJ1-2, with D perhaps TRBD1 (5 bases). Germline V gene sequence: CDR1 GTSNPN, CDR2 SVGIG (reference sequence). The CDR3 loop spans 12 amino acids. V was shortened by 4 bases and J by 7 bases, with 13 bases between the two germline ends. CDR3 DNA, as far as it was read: TGTGCCTGGACGGGGGAATTTAGTGGC. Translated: CAWTGEFSG. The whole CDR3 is CAWTGEFSGYTF. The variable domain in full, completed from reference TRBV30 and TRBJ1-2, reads SQTIHQWPATLVQPVGSPLSLECTVEGTSNPNLYWYRQAAGRGLQLLFYSVGIGQISSEVPQNLSASRPQDRQFILSSKKLLLSDSGFYLCAWTGEFSGYTFGSGTRLTVV.

The covered CDR3 bases are TGTGCCAGCAGCCTCCGGGACACCTACTCCTACGAG. This sequence encodes CASSLRDTYSYE. From start to end, the CDR3 is CASSLRDTYSYEQYF. The chain couples TRBV7-9 to TRBJ2-7; TRBD1 is a possible D gene (6 bases). The read terminates 3 residues ahead of where the CDR3 ends, so the germline J gene completes it. Germline V gives CDR1 SEHNR, CDR2 FQNEAQ (reference sequence). Trimming removed 5 bases at V and 0 bases at J, with 14 bases between. The CDR3 sequence is 15 residues long.

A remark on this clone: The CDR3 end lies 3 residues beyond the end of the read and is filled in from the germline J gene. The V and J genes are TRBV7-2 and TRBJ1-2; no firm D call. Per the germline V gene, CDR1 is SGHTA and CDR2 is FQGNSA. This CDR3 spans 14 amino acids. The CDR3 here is CASSPEIGPRGYTF. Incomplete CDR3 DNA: TGTGCCAGCAGCCCGGAGATAGGGCCGAGGGGC.

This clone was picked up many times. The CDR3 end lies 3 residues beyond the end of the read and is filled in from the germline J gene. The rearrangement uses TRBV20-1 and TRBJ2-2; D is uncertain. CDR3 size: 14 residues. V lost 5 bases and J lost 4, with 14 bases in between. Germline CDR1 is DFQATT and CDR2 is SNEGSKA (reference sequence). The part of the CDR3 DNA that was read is TGCAGTGCTCGTCCCCGATCGGGCACCGGGGAG. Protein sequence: CSARPRSGTGE. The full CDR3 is CSARPRSGTGELFF.

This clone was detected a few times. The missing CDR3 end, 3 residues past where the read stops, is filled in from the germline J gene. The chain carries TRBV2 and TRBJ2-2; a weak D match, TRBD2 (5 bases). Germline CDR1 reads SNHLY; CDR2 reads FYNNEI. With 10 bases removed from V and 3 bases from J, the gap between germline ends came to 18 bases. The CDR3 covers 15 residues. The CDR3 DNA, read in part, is TGTGCCACTCGCAACACGGCTAGCCACACCGGGGAG. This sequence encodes CATRNTASHTGE. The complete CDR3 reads CATRNTASHTGELFF. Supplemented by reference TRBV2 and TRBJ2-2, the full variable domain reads EPEVTQTPSHQVTQMGQEVILRCVPISNHLYFYWYRQILGQKVEFLVSFYNNEISEKSEIFDDQFSVERPDGSNFTLKIRSTKLEDSAMYFCATRNTASHTGELFFGEGSRLTVL.

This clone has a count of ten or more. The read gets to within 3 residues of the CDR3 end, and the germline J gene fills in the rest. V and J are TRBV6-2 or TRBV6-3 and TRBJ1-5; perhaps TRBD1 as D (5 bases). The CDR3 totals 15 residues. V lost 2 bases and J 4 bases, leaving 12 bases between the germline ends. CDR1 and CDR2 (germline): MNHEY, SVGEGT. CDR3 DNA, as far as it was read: TGTGCCAGCAGTTACCGCCGAGGGGTAAATCAGCCC. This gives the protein CASSYRRGVNQP. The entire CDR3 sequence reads CASSYRRGVNQPQHF.

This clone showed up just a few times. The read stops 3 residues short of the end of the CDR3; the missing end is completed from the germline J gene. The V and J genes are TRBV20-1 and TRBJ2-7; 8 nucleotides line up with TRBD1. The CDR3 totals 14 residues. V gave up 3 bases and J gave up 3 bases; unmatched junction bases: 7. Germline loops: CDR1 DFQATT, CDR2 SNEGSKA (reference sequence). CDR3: CSARDRAAIYEQYF. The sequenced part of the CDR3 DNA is TGCAGTGCTAGGGACAGGGCGGCTATCTACGAG.

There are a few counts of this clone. CDR3 bases read: TGTGCCAGTACCCTAGGGACAGTTTCCAATCAGCCC. As protein: CASTLGTVSNQP. The entire CDR3 is CASTLGTVSNQPQHF. The chain couples TRBV19 to TRBJ1-5; 7 nucleotides agree with TRBD1. The read falls 3 residues short of the CDR3 end, and the missing part is taken from the germline J gene. The J segment lost 3 bases and the V segment lost 7 bases, leaving 9 bases of the junction unmatched. CDR1 LNHDA and CDR2 SQIVND come from the germline V gene (reference sequence). CDR3 length: 15 residues. Full variable domain (missing parts from reference TRBV19 and TRBJ1-5): DGGITQSPKYLFRKEGQNVTLSCEQNLNHDAMYWYRQDPGQGLRLIYYSQIVNDFQKGDIAEGYSVSREKKESFPLTVTSAQKNPTAFYLCASTLGTVSNQPQHFGDGTRLSIL.

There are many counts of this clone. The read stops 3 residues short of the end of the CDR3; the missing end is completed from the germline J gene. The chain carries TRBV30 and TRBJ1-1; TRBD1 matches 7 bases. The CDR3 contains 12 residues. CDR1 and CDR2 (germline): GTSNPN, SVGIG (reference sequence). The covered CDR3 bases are TGTGCCCTGGGGGACAGTCGTGACCGG. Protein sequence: CALGDSRDR. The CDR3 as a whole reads CALGDSRDRAFF.

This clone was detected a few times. CDR3 in amino acids: CAWSRRGAGARGDTQYF. The CDR3 DNA, read in part, is TGTGCCTGGAGTAGAAGGGGGGCGGGGGCGCGCGGAGATACG. The rearrangement links TRBV30 to TRBJ2-3; maybe TRBD2 (7 bases). The CDR3 goes on 3 residues after the read ends, and that part is filled in from the germline J gene. Trimming removed 2 bases from V and 5 bases from J, with 23 bases in between. Germline values: CDR1 GTSNPN, CDR2 SVGIG (reference sequence). CDR3 size: 17 residues. The whole variable domain, remainder taken from reference TRBV30 and TRBJ2-3, is SQTIHQWPATLVQPVGSPLSLECTVEGTSNPNLYWYRQAAGRGLQLLFYSVGIGQISSEVPQNLSASRPQDRQFILSSKKLLLSDSGFYLCAWSRRGAGARGDTQYFGPGTRLTVL.

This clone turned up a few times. The CDR3 loop is CAWNRGRTSYEQYF. CDR3 DNA, as far as it was read: TGTGCCTGGAATAGGGGGCGGACCAGCTACGAG. V and J are TRBV30 and TRBJ2-7; TRBD1 agrees at 7 bases. The sequenced fragment ends 3 residues before the CDR3 boundary, so the rest is inferred from the germline J gene. The CDR3 covers 14 residues. J lost 3 bases, V lost 4 bases, and 9 bases had no gene match. CDR1 and CDR2 from the germline V gene are GTSNPN and SVGIG (reference sequence). Drawing the rest from reference TRBV30 and TRBJ2-7, the complete variable domain is SQTIHQWPATLVQPVGSPLSLECTVEGTSNPNLYWYRQAAGRGLQLLFYSVGIGQISSEVPQNLSASRPQDRQFILSSKKLLLSDSGFYLCAWNRGRTSYEQYFGPGTRLTVT.

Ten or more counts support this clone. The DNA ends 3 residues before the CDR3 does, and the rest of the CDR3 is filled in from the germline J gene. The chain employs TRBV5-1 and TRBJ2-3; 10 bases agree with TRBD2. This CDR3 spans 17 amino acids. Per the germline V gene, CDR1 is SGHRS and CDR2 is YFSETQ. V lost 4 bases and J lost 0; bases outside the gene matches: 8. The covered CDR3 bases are TGCGCCAGCAGCCCGCAGGGACTAGCGAGGAGCACAGATACG. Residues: CASSPQGLARSTDT. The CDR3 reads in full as CASSPQGLARSTDTQYF.

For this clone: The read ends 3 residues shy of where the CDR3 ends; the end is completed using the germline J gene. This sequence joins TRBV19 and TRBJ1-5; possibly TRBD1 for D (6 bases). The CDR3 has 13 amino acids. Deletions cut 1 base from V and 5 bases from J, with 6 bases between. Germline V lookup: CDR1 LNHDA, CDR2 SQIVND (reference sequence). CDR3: CASSIAGDQPQHF. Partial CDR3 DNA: TGTGCCAGTAGTATAGCAGGGGATCAGCCC.

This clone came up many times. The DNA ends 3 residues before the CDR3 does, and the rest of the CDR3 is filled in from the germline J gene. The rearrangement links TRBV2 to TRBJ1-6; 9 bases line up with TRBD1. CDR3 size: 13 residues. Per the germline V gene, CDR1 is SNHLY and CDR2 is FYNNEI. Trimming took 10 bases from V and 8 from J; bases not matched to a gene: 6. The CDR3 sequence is CATGDREYSPLHF. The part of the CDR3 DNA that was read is TGTGCCACCGGGGACAGGGAATATTCACCC. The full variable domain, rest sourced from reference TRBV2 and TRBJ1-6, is EPEVTQTPSHQVTQMGQEVILRCVPISNHLYFYWYRQILGQKVEFLVSFYNNEISEKSEIFDDQFSVERPDGSNFTLKIRSTKLEDSAMYFCATGDREYSPLHFGNGTRLTVT.

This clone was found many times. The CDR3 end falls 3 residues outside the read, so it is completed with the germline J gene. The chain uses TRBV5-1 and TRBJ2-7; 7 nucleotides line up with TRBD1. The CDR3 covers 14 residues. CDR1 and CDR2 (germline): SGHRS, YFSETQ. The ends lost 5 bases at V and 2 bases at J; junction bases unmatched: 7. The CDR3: CASSWGQGAYEQYF. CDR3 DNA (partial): TGCGCCAGCAGTTGGGGCCAGGGGGCCTACGAG.

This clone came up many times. The CDR3 DNA, read in part, is TGTGCCAGCAGCCCCCCCGGGACTTGGAACACCGGGGAG. Amino acid sequence: CASSPPGTWNTGE. The full CDR3 protein is CASSPPGTWNTGELFF. This rearrangement joins TRBV7-8 to TRBJ2-2, with D possibly TRBD2 on 6 matching bases. The read terminates 3 residues ahead of where the CDR3 ends, so the germline J gene completes it. The CDR3 is 16 residues long. V lost 5 bases to trimming and J lost 1 base, with 14 bases between them. The germline V gene has CDR1 SGHVS and CDR2 FQNEAQ.

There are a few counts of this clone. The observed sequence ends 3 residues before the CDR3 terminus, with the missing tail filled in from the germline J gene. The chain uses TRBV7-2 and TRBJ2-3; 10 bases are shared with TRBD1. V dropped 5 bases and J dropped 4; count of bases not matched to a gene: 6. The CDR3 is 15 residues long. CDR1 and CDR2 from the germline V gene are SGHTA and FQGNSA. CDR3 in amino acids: CASSGQGGWADTQYF. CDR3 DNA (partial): TGTGCCAGCAGCGGACAGGGGGGGTGGGCAGATACG.

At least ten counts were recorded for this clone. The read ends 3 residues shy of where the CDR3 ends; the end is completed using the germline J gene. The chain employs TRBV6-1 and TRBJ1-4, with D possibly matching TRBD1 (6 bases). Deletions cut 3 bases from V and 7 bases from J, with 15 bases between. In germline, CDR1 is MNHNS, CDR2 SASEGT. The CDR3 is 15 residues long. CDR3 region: CASSDFGGLSEKLFF. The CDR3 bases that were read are TGTGCCAGCAGTGACTTCGGGGGGCTGAGTGAAAAA.

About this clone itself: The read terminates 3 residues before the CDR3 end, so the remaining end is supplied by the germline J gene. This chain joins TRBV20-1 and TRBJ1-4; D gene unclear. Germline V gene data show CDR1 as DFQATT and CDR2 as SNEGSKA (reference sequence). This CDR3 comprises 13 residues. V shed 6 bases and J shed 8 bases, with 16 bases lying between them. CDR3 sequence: CSAQGGFREKLFF. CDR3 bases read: TGCAGTGCCCAAGGAGGGTTCAGAGAAAAA.

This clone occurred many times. CDR3 bases read: TGTGCCAGCAGGCCCGGGGGGGCTCTCGGCACCGGGGAG. This codes for CASRPGGALGTGE. The CDR3 as a whole reads CASRPGGALGTGELFF. The chain is built from TRBV12-3 or TRBV12-4 and TRBJ2-2; TRBD2 matches 8 bases. The read ends 3 residues early relative to the CDR3; the germline J gene fills the gap. V was clipped by 6 bases and J by 4 bases; unmatched bases: 10. There are 16 residues in the CDR3.

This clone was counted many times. The sequenced CDR3 bases are TGTGCCAGCTCCCCTAAACGGACAGGGGGGAACACTGAA. Encoded protein: CASSPKRTGGNTE. The entire CDR3 sequence reads CASSPKRTGGNTEAFF. This sequence joins TRBV18 and TRBJ1-1, with 10 bases lining up with TRBD1. The CDR3 end lies 3 residues beyond the end of the read and is filled in from the germline J gene. The V gene end was trimmed by 6 bases and the J gene end by 1 base; junction bases not matched to a gene: 8. This CDR3 is 16 amino acids long. CDR1 KGHSH and CDR2 LQKENI come from the germline V gene. Full variable domain (rest looked up from reference TRBV18 and TRBJ1-1): NAGVMQNPRHLVRRRGQEARLRCSPMKGHSHVYWYRQLPEEGLKFMVYLQKENIIDESGMPKERFSAEFPKEGPSILRIQQVVRGDSAAYFCASSPKRTGGNTEAFFGQGTRLTVV.

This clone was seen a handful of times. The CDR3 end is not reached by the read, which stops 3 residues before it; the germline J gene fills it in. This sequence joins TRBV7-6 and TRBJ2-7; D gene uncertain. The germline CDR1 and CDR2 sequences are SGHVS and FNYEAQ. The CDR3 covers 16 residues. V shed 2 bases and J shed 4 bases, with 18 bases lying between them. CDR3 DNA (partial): TGTGCCAGCAGCTTATTCCCCCCGCCAGGCTTATACGAG. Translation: CASSLFPPPGLYE. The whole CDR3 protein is CASSLFPPPGLYEQYF.

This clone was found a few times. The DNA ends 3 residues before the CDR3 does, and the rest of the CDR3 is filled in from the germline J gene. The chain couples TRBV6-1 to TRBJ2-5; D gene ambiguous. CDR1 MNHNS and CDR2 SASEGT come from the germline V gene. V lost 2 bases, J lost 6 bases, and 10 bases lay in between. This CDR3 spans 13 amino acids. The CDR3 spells CASSESAGQTQYF. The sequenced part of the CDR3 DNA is TGTGCCAGCAGTGAAAGTGCCGGTCAGACC.

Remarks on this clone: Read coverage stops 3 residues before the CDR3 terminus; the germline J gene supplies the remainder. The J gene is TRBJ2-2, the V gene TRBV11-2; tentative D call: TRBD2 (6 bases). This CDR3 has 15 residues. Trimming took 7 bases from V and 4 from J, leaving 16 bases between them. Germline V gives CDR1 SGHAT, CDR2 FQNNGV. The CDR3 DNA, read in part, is TGTGCCAGCACCCCAGGGATGGGAGGCACCGGGGAG. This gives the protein CASTPGMGGTGE. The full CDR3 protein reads CASTPGMGGTGELFF.

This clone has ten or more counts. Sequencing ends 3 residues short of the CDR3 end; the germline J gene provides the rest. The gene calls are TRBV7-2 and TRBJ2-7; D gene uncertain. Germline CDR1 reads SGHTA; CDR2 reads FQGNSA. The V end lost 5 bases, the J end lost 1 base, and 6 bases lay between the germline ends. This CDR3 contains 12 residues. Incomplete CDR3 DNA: TGTGCCAGCAGCATCCTTTCCTACGAG. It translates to CASSILSYE. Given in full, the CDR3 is CASSILSYEQYF. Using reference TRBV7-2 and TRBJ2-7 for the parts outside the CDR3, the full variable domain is GAGVSQSPSNKVTEKGKDVELRCDPISGHTALYWYRQSLGQGLEFLIYFQGNSAPDKSGLPSDRFSAERTGGSVSTLTIQRTQQEDSAVYLCASSILSYEQYFGPGTRLTVT.

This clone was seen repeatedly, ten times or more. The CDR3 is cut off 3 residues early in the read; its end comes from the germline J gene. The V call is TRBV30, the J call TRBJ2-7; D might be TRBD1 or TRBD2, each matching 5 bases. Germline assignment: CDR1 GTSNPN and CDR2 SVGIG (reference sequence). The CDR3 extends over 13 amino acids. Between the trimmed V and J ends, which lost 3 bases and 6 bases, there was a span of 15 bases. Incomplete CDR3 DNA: TGTGCCTGGAGGAGGGGCAGGGTGGGCGAG. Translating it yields CAWRRGRVGE. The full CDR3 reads CAWRRGRVGEQYF.

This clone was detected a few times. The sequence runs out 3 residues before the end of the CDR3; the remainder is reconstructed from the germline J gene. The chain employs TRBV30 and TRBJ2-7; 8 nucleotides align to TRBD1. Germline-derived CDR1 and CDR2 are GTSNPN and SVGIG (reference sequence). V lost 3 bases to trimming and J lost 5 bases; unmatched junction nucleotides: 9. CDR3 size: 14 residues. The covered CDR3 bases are TGTGCCTGGAGACAACCGGGACAGGCCCACGAG. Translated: CAWRQPGQAHE. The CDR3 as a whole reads CAWRQPGQAHEQYF.